The 2 T cell receptor beta chains below come from one sample, sequenced in a study of T-cell reconstitution after alpha-beta-depleted transplantation in children. During its preparation, the TCRbeta library received unique molecular identifiers. TCRdb re-analysed the PCR reads in MiXCR, keeping a single row per CDR3 protein. The sample has about 460,000 distinct CDR3 sequences, approximately 12% seen once. This specimen was PBMCs from the stem cell graft donor, taken from the stem cell graft. These receptor sequences come from a human donor who donated a stem cell graft to a child with combined immunodeficiency.

This clonotype came up a few times. One end of the junction is discordant with germline, which a read error may explain. V usage is TRBV2 and J usage is TRBJ2-7; the D gene is possibly TRBD2 (5 bases). The CDR3 has 13 residues. Germline-derived CDR1 and CDR2 are SNHLY and FYNNEI. The CDR3 nucleotides read TGTGCCAGCAGTGAAGTCGGGCTAGCAAAGACCCCTTTT. Its protein is CASSEVGLAKTPF.

There are a few counts of this clonotype. The chain combines TRBV27 with TRBJ2-7; no clear D gene. The germline V gene encodes CDR1 MNHEY and CDR2 SMNVEV (reference sequence). The V end lost 6 bases, the J end lost 5 bases, and 11 bases lay between the germline ends. This CDR3 is 12 amino acids long. The CDR3 DNA reads as TGTGCCAGCAGCCGGAATAGAGACGAGCAGTACTTC. Its protein product is CASSRNRDEQYF.